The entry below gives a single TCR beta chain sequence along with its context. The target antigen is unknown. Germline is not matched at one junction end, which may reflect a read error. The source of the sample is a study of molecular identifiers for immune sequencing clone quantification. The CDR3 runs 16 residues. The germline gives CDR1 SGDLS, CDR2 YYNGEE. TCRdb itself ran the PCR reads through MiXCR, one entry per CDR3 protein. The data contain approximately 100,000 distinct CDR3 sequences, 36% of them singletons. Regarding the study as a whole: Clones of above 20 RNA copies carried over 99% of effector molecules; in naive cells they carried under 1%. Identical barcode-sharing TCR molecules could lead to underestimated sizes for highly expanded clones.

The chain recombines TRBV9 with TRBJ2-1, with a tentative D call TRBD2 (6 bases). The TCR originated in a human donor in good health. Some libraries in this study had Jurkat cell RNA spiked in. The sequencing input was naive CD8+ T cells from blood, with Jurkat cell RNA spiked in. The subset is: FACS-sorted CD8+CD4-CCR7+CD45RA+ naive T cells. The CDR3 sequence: CASSVGGGAGYNKQFF. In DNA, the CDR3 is TGTGCCAGCAGCGTAGGTGGAGGGGCGGGCTACAATAAGCAGTTCTTC.